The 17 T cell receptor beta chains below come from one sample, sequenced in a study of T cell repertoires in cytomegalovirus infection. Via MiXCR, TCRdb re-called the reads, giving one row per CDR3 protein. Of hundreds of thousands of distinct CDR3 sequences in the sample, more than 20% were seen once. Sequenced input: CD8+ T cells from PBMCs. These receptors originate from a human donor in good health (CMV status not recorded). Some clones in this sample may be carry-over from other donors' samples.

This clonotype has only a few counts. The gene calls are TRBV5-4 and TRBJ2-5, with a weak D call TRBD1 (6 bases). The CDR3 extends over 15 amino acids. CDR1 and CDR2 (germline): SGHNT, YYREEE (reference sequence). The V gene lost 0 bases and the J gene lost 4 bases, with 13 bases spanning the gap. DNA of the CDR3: TGTGCCAGCAGCTTGGATCTGGGGGCAGGAGAGACCCAGTACTTC. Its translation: CASSLDLGAGETQYF.

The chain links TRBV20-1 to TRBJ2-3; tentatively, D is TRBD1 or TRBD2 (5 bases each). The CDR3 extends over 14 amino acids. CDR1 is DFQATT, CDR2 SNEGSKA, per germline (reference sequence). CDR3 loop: CSLSREEGTDTQYF. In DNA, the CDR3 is TGCAGCCTCAGCAGGGAAGAGGGGACAGATACGCAGTATTTT.

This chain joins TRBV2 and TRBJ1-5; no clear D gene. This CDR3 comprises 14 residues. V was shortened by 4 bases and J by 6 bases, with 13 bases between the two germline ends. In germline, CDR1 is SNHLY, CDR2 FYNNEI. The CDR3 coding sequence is TGTGCCAGCAGTGTCTGGGAGGAGGGTCAGCCCCAGCATTTT. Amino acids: CASSVWEEGQPQHF. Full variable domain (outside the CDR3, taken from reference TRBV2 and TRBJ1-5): EPEVTQTPSHQVTQMGQEVILRCVPISNHLYFYWYRQILGQKVEFLVSFYNNEISEKSEIFDDQFSVERPDGSNFTLKIRSTKLEDSAMYFCASSVWEEGQPQHFGDGTRLSIL.

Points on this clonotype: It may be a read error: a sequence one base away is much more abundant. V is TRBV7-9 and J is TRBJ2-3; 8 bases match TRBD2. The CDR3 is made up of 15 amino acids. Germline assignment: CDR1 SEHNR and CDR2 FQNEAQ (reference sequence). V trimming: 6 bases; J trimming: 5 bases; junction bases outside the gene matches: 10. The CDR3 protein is CASSAPGLGVDTQYF. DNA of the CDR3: TGTGCCAGCAGTGCTCCGGGACTAGGGGTAGATACGCAGTATTTT.

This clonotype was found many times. The CDR3 sequence is CASSPTRLAGDYNEQFF. In DNA, the CDR3 is TGTGCCAGCAGCCCCACCCGACTAGCGGGGGACTACAATGAGCAGTTCTTC. This rearrangement joins TRBV7-2 to TRBJ2-1; TRBD2 agrees at 12 bases. The CDR3 length is 17 residues. V gave up 5 bases and J gave up 3 bases; unmatched junction bases: 8. CDR1 SGHTA and CDR2 FQGNSA come from the germline V gene.

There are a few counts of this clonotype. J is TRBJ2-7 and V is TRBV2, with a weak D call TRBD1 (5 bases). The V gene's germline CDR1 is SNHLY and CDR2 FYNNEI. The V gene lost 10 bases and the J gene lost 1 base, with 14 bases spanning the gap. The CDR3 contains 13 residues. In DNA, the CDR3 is TGTGCCACCAGAGACAGAGAATCCTACGAGCAGTACGTC. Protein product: CATRDRESYEQYV.

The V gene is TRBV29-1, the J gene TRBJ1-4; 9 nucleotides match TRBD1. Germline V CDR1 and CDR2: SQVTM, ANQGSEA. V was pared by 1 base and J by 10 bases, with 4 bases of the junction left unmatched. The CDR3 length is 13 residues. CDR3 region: CSVEATGGGKLFF. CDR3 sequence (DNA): TGCAGCGTTGAAGCAACAGGGGGCGGAAAACTGTTTTTT. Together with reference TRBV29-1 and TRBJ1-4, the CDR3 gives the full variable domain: SAVISQKPSRDICQRGTSLTIQCQVDSQVTMMFWYRQQPGQSLTLIATANQGSEATYESGFVIDKFPISRPNLTFSTLTVSNMSPEDSSIYLCSVEATGGGKLFFGSGTQLSVL.

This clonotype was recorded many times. CDR3 bases: TGTGCCAGCAGCTCCACCAGAGCGGGGGCCTTCAGGGAGACCCAGTACTTC. Translated, it gives CASSSTRAGAFRETQYF. The genes are TRBV7-6 and TRBJ2-5, with 8 bases aligning to TRBD2. This CDR3 contains 17 residues. Germline values: CDR1 SGHVS, CDR2 FNYEAQ. The trim removed 4 bases at V and 5 bases at J, leaving 15 bases unmatched.

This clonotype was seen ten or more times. CDR3 sequence: CASSLAMGRSYSGANVLTF. For the CDR3, the DNA is TGTGCCAGCAGCTTAGCGATGGGCAGGTCATACTCTGGGGCCAACGTCCTGACTTTC. The rearrangement uses TRBV7-2 and TRBJ2-6; the D is unclear. Between the trimmed V and J ends, which lost 0 bases and 0 bases, there was a span of 15 bases. In germline, CDR1 is SGHTA, CDR2 FQGNSA. The CDR3 is made up of 19 amino acids.

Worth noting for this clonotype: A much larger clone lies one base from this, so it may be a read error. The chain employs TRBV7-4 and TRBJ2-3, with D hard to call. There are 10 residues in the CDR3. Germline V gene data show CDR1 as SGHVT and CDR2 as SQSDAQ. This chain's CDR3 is CASSLLWDEF. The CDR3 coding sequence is TGTGCCAGCAGCTTATTATGGGATGAGTTT.

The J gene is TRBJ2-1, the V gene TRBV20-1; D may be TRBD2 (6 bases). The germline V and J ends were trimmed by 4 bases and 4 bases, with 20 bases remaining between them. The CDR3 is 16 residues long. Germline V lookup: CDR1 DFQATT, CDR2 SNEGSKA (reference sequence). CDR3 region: CSATGTQWGEYNEQFF. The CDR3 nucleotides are TGCAGTGCTACAGGGACTCAATGGGGGGAGTACAATGAGCAGTTCTTC.

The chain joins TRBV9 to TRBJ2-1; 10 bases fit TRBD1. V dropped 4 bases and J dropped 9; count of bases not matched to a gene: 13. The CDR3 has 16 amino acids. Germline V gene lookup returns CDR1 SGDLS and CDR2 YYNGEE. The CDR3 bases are TGTGCCAGCAGCCCAGCCGGGACAGGGGTCCTAGGTGAGCAGTTCTTC. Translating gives CASSPAGTGVLGEQFF.

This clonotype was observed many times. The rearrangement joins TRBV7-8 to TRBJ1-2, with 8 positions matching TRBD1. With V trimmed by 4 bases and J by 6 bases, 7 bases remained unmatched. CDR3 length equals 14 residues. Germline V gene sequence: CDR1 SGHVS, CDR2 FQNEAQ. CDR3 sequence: CASSSTQGAHGYTF. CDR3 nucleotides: TGTGCCAGCAGCTCGACTCAGGGGGCCCATGGCTACACCTTC. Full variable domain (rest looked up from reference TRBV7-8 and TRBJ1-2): GAGVSQSPRYKVAKRGQDVALRCDPISGHVSLFWYQQALGQGPEFLTYFQNEAQLDKSGLPSDRFFAERPEGSVSTLKIQRTQQEDSAVYLCASSSTQGAHGYTFGSGTRLTVV.

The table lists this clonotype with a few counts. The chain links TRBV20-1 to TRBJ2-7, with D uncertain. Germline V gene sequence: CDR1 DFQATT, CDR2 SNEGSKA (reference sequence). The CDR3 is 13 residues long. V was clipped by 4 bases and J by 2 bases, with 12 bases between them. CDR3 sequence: CSANKVSPYEQYV. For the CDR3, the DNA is TGCAGTGCTAATAAGGTCAGCCCCTACGAGCAGTACGTC.

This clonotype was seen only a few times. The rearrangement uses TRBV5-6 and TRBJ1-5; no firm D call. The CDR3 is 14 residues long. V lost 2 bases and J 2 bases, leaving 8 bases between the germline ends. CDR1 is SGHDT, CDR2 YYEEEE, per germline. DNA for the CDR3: TGTGCCAGCAGCTTCGAGACACGCAATCAGCCCCAGCATTTT. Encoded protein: CASSFETRNQPQHF.

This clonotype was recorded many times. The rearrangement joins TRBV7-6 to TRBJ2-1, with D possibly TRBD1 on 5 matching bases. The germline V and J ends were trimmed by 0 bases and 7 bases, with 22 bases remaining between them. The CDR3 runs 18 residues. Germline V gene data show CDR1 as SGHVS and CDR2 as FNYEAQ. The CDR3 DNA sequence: TGTGCCAGCAGCTTAGCGTCGCAGGGTCGGTCACGTTTAAATGAGCAGTTCTTC. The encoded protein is CASSLASQGRSRLNEQFF.

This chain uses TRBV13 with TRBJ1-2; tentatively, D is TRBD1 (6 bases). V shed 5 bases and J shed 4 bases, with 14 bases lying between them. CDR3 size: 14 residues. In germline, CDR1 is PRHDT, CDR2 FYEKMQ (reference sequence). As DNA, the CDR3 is TGTGCCAGCAGCGGGGGCGACAGGCGCTATGGCTACACCTTC. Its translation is CASSGGDRRYGYTF.